This TCR beta chain was obtained from a study of post-analysis software for immune sequencing data. Whole-study results and caveats: Patients had higher frequencies than controls of about five TRBV segments, including TRBV5-6, TRBV5-1 and TRBV20-1. Controls showed significantly higher normalized Chao1 diversity than did multiple sclerosis patients.

Sequencing libraries made from TCR beta cDNA carried unique molecular identifiers. TCRdb used MiXCR to reprocess the PCR reads, holding one entry per CDR3 protein. Altogether a few hundred thousand distinct CDR3 sequences are present, roughly 36% being singletons, with the ten largest covering roughly 13%. Germline CDR1 and CDR2: MNHEY and SVGAGI. V was clipped by 5 bases and J by 5 bases; unmatched bases: 7. The CDR3 contains 14 residues. This clonotype was seen once. No antigen is known for it. The specimen sequenced was blood. This receptor was identified in a girl aged 5 to 17 with multiple sclerosis. The chain carries TRBV6-5 and TRBJ1-2, with 8 bases aligning to TRBD1. CDR3 protein: CASSQTGAIYGYTF. The CDR3 bases are TGTGCCAGCAGTCAGACAGGGGCTATATATGGCTACACCTTC.